The 25 T cell receptor beta chains given below trace back to one sample, sequenced in a study of T cells in localized non-small cell lung cancer (dated by TCRdb to the early 2020s). Receptors were amplified or captured by the immunoSEQ multiplex PCR assay. TCRdb provides this immuneACCESS table in a form limited to in-frame rearrangements. Some clones are lacking; in checked studies, under half of them reflect an unresolved V gene, and why the rest are absent is not known. Here the sample has about 78,000 clones; about 83% occur a single time. The top ten clones comprise over 2.5% of the sample. Here the sequenced sample was peripheral blood, taken before any cancer treatment. The receptors derive from a man aged 35 to 70 with stage I lung adenocarcinoma.

The V gene is TRBV20-1, the J gene TRBJ2-5; no reliable D call. The CDR3 sequence is 11 residues long. Germline V lookup: CDR1 DFQATT, CDR2 SNEGSKA (reference sequence). The V and J ends lost 0 bases and 6 bases respectively, with 5 bases between them. The CDR3 nucleotides are TGCAGTGCTAGAGAGTTGAAGACCCAGTACTTC. Protein product: CSARELKTQYF.

This clone has just a few counts. V usage is TRBV6-6 and J usage is TRBJ2-1, with TRBD2 matching 10 bases. The CDR3 has 15 amino acids. From germline, CDR1 is MNHNY and CDR2 SVGAGI (reference sequence). The ends lost 2 bases at V and 5 bases at J; junction bases unmatched: 3. CDR3 sequence: CASSYRLAGDNEQFF. DNA of the CDR3: TGTGCCAGCAGTTACAGGCTAGCGGGGGACAATGAGCAGTTCTTC.

The chain links TRBV9 to TRBJ2-1; 8 nucleotides align to TRBD2. Per germline, CDR1 SGDLS and CDR2 YYNGEE. V lost 0 bases and J lost 1; bases outside the gene matches: 3. This CDR3 contains 16 residues. CDR3 sequence reads: CASSVGGGQSYNEQFF. The CDR3 DNA is TGTGCCAGCAGCGTAGGCGGGGGGCAGTCCTACAATGAGCAGTTCTTC.

This chain links TRBV28 with TRBJ1-5, with D possibly TRBD1 on 6 matching bases. The CDR3 has 17 amino acids. Germline assignment: CDR1 MDHEN and CDR2 SYDVKM. Trimming stripped 6 bases from V and 4 bases from J, with 22 bases between. The chain's CDR3 is CASRHLSGGHINQPQHF. DNA of the CDR3: TGTGCCAGCAGACACCTTTCGGGGGGACACATTAATCAGCCCCAGCATTTT.

J is TRBJ1-4 and V is TRBV19, with no clear D. The V and J ends lost 3 bases and 4 bases respectively, with 9 bases between them. CDR1 and CDR2 from the germline V gene are LNHDA and SQIVND (reference sequence). The CDR3 spans 14 residues. The CDR3 loop reads CASSIEGSNEKLFF. CDR3 in DNA: TGTGCCAGTAGTATCGAAGGGAGTAATGAAAAACTGTTTTTT.

This clone appeared a few times. V gene TRBV4-2 combines with J gene TRBJ2-7; possibly TRBD1 for D (7 bases). CDR3 size: 16 residues. Germline CDR1 and CDR2: LGHNA and YNFKEQ. The V gene lost 4 bases and the J gene lost 4 bases, with 20 bases spanning the gap. DNA of the CDR3: TGTGCCAGCAGCCTCCAAAAAGCAGGGGGAGGATACGAGCAGTACTTC. It translates to CASSLQKAGGGYEQYF.

This clone was observed a few times. This chain uses TRBV2 with TRBJ2-7; D remains ambiguous. Trimming took off 9 bases at V and 2 bases at J, with 8 bases between the two ends. CDR1 is SNHLY and CDR2 is FYNNEI in the germline V gene. CDR3 length equals 11 residues. The CDR3 region has the DNA TGTGCCAGTGGGCGAACCTACGAGCAGTACTTC. Its translation: CASGRTYEQYF.

The rearrangement links TRBV27 to TRBJ1-1; D remains unclear. Germline CDR1 reads MNHEY; CDR2 reads SMNVEV (reference sequence). The CDR3 loop spans 15 amino acids. Trimming took 4 bases from V and 5 from J, leaving 17 bases between them. The CDR3 is CASSWWGKLGTEAFF. CDR3 DNA: TGTGCCAGCAGTTGGTGGGGAAAATTGGGTACTGAAGCTTTCTTT.

The chain has TRBV19 and TRBJ2-3, with D perhaps TRBD1 (6 bases). This CDR3 has 14 residues. Germline lookup yields CDR1 LNHDA and CDR2 SQIVND (reference sequence). The germline V and J ends were trimmed by 3 bases and 3 bases, with 10 bases remaining between them. CDR3 sequence (DNA): TGTGCCAGTAGTATCGCGACAGGTACAGATACGCAGTATTTT. This translates into CASSIATGTDTQYF.

The V and J genes are TRBV6-6 and TRBJ2-5; D remains ambiguous. The V gene lost 7 bases and the J gene lost 5 bases, with 8 bases spanning the gap. The CDR3 is made up of 11 amino acids. Germline V gene lookup returns CDR1 MNHNY and CDR2 SVGAGI (reference sequence). CDR3 nucleotides: TGTGCCAGCACCTTAGGGGAGACCCAGTACTTC. This sequence encodes CASTLGETQYF.

The chain employs TRBV30 and TRBJ2-5; 7 bases are shared with TRBD2. Per germline, CDR1 GTSNPN and CDR2 SVGIG (reference sequence). The CDR3 is 14 amino acids. The V and J ends lost 7 bases and 5 bases, in that order; junction bases with no gene match: 13. The CDR3 region has the DNA TGTGCCTCAGGGATCGGGGGGAAGGTGGAGACCCAGTACTTC. This gives the protein CASGIGGKVETQYF. Looking up the rest from reference TRBV30 and TRBJ2-5 gives the full variable domain: SQTIHQWPATLVQPVGSPLSLECTVEGTSNPNLYWYRQAAGRGLQLLFYSVGIGQISSEVPQNLSASRPQDRQFILSSKKLLLSDSGFYLCASGIGGKVETQYFGPGTRLLVL.

The genes are TRBV27 and TRBJ2-3; 14 positions agree with TRBD2. Losses at the gene ends were 3 bases for V and 6 bases for J; bases not matched to a gene: 2. The CDR3 totals 15 residues. The germline V gene encodes CDR1 MNHEY and CDR2 SMNVEV (reference sequence). CDR3 DNA sequence: TGTGCCAGCAGTTTCGGACTAGCGGGAGGTGATACGCAGTATTTT. It is translated as CASSFGLAGGDTQYF.

This rearrangement joins TRBV6-5 to TRBJ1-2; D ambiguous. The CDR3 consists of 15 residues. Per germline, CDR1 MNHEY and CDR2 SVGAGI. The germline V and J ends were trimmed by 3 bases and 4 bases, with 15 bases remaining between them. The CDR3 bases are TGTGCCAGCAGTTATTTCGGGGTTTGTGGCTATGGCTACACCTTC. Amino acid sequence: CASSYFGVCGYGYTF.

The chain uses TRBV27 and TRBJ2-1; 13 bases agree with TRBD2. V was clipped by 1 base and J by 8 bases; unmatched bases: 8. The CDR3 extends over 17 amino acids. Germline-derived CDR1 and CDR2 are MNHEY and SMNVEV (reference sequence). The CDR3 sequence is CASSLYGGLAGRDEQFF. The CDR3 DNA reads TGTGCCAGCAGTTTATATGGGGGACTAGCGGGACGCGATGAGCAGTTCTTC.

The chain recombines TRBV10-2 with TRBJ1-1; the D gene is possibly TRBD1 (5 bases). Germline V lookup: CDR1 WSHSY, CDR2 SAAADI. This CDR3 has 13 amino acids. The ends were cut back, 3 bases at V and 3 bases at J, with 8 bases in the middle. The CDR3 region is CASSEQAYTEAFF. CDR3 DNA: TGCGCCAGCAGTGAACAGGCCTACACTGAAGCTTTCTTT.

The chain carries TRBV5-6 and TRBJ1-1; D is unclear. This CDR3 comprises 13 residues. Germline V gene data show CDR1 as SGHDT and CDR2 as YYEEEE. Between the trimmed V and J ends, which lost 2 bases and 5 bases, there was a span of 10 bases. The DNA of the CDR3 is TGTGCCAGCAGCTTATTAGACGGTACTGAAGCTTTCTTT. It translates to CASSLLDGTEAFF.

DNA for the CDR3: TGCGCCAGTTCCCGATCGGGGCTAGCGGGACTCCGGCTCTTACAAGAGACCCAGTACTTC. This codes for CASSRSGLAGLRLLQETQYF. V gene TRBV5-1 combines with J gene TRBJ2-5; 9 positions agree with TRBD2. V lost 8 bases, J lost 2 bases, and 25 bases stayed unmatched. The germline V gene has CDR1 SGHRS and CDR2 YFSETQ. The CDR3 is made up of 20 amino acids.

This clone was counted once. CDR3 coding DNA: TGTGCCAGCAGCTTGGAGGCCCGCGAGTTCTATGGCTACACCTTC. As protein: CASSLEAREFYGYTF. The chain joins TRBV5-4 to TRBJ1-2; D not resolved. The CDR3 has 15 amino acids. Germline V gene sequence: CDR1 SGHNT, CDR2 YYREEE (reference sequence). V was cut by 0 bases and J by 4 bases, with 13 bases left in between.

The genes are TRBV4-1 and TRBJ1-3; D ambiguous. With 4 bases removed from V and 0 bases from J, the gap between germline ends came to 10 bases. The CDR3 has 15 residues. Per germline, CDR1 MGHRA and CDR2 YSYEKL. CDR3: CASSLDLSSGNTIYF. CDR3 nucleotide sequence: TGCGCCAGCAGCCTGGACTTGAGCTCTGGAAACACCATATATTTT.

The chain combines TRBV7-3 with TRBJ2-5; possibly TRBD2 for D (7 bases). CDR3 length equals 14 residues. V shed 0 bases and J shed 5 bases, with 10 bases lying between them. Germline-derived CDR1 and CDR2 are SGHTA and FQGTGA. The CDR3 DNA follows: TGTGCCAGCAGCTTAACGGGGGGGCGTGAGACCCAGTACTTC. Its protein product is CASSLTGGRETQYF.

This clone was seen just once. The chain employs TRBV29-1 and TRBJ2-7; weak D call: TRBD1 (6 bases). Trimming pared 1 base from V and 6 bases from J, leaving 13 bases between. CDR3 length: 13 amino acids. Germline CDR1 reads SQVTM; CDR2 reads ANQGSEA. CDR3 amino acids: CSVEGPTRGEQYF. CDR3 bases: TGCAGCGTTGAAGGACCGACCAGGGGCGAGCAGTACTTC.

The rearrangement uses TRBV28 and TRBJ1-4; D ambiguous. The CDR3 extends over 12 amino acids. The V end lost 4 bases, the J end lost 8 bases, and 8 bases lay between the germline ends. Germline CDR1 is MDHEN and CDR2 is SYDVKM. CDR3 residues: CASSSQREKLFF. DNA of the CDR3: TGTGCCAGCAGTTCCCAGAGGGAAAAACTGTTTTTT.

This clone has just one count. V gene TRBV6-5 combines with J gene TRBJ2-1; D may match TRBD1 or TRBD2 (5 bases each). This CDR3 has 14 residues. The V gene lost 5 bases and the J gene lost 9 bases, with 17 bases spanning the gap. Germline V gives CDR1 MNHEY, CDR2 SVGAGI. The CDR3 DNA sequence: TGTGCCAGCAGTACCTCGTGGGGACGGACTGAGCAGTTCTTC. This gives the protein CASSTSWGRTEQFF.

V is TRBV13 and J is TRBJ2-1; 7 bases match TRBD2. The CDR3 is 13 residues long. V shed 1 base and J 8 bases; nucleotides not matched to a gene: 2. Germline V lookup: CDR1 PRHDT, CDR2 FYEKMQ (reference sequence). CDR3 nucleotides: TGTGCCAGCAGCTTAGTTCGGGGGGATGAGCAGTTCTTC. It encodes CASSLVRGDEQFF.

This clone was detected only once. The chain has TRBV7-8 and TRBJ1-1; D not certain. V was clipped by 3 bases and J by 11 bases, with 22 bases between them. Germline V gene data show CDR1 as SGHVS and CDR2 as FQNEAQ. This CDR3 comprises 15 residues. CDR3 in DNA: TGTGCCAGCAGCTTCGGAATTACATTTTATCAAGACGCTTTCTTT. Translating gives CASSFGITFYQDAFF.